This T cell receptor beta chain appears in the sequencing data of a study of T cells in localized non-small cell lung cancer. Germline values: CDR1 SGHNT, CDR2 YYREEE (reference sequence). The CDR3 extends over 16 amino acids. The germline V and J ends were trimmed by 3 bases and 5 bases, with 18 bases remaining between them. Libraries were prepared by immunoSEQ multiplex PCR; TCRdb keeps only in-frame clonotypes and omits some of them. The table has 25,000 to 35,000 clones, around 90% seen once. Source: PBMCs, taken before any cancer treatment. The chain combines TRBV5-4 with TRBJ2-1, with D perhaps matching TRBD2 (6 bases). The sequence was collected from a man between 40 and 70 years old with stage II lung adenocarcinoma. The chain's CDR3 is CASSSSRPAGNNEQFF. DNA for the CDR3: TGTGCCAGCAGCTCAAGTCGCCCAGCGGGTAACAATGAGCAGTTCTTC.